This passage covers 18 T cell receptor beta chains from one sample sequenced in a study of early T cells in non-severe SARS-CoV-2 infection. Each CDR3 protein is one row after TCRdb ran MiXCR on the 5' RACE reads. This table has about 83,000 distinct CDR3 sequences, about 10% appearing once. The sample consisted of whole blood, taken at baseline. The receptor source for this set is an adult who was a healthcare worker with PCR-confirmed SARS-CoV-2 infection or an uninfected control (not recorded which).

This clonotype was found many times. The rearrangement uses TRBV18 and TRBJ1-2; unclear D gene. The V and J ends lost 3 bases and 8 bases respectively, with 10 bases between them. CDR1 is KGHSH and CDR2 is LQKENI in the germline V gene. The CDR3 is 12 amino acids. The CDR3 here is CASSPFLGGYTF. CDR3 DNA: TGTGCCAGCTCACCCTTTCTCGGGGGCTACACCTTC.

J is TRBJ2-7 and V is TRBV14; 10 bases map to TRBD2. This CDR3 has 14 residues. Trimming took 4 bases from V and 4 from J; bases not matched to a gene: 4. In germline, CDR1 is SGHDN, CDR2 FVKESK. DNA for the CDR3: TGTGCCAGCAGCCTTAGCGGGAGGTTTTACGAGCAGTACTTC. It codes for CASSLSGRFYEQYF.

The sample holds many counts of this clonotype. The CDR3 sequence is CASSLAGASSYNEQFF. CDR3 nucleotide sequence: TGTGCCAGCAGCTTGGCAGGGGCAAGCTCCTACAATGAGCAGTTCTTC. This sequence joins TRBV5-4 and TRBJ2-1; D perhaps matches TRBD1 (6 bases). The V end lost 0 bases, the J end lost 0 bases, and 10 bases lay between the germline ends. In germline, CDR1 is SGHNT, CDR2 YYREEE (reference sequence). The CDR3 is 16 amino acids.

This clonotype was seen many times. This chain connects TRBV5-5 to TRBJ2-1; possibly TRBD1 for D (6 bases). CDR1 and CDR2 (germline): SGHKS, YYEKEE (reference sequence). V lost 0 bases and J 2 bases, leaving 9 bases between the germline ends. The CDR3 totals 15 residues. The CDR3 sequence is CASSLGGLTYNEQFF. The DNA of the CDR3 is TGTGCCAGCAGCTTGGGGGGGCTGACCTACAATGAGCAGTTCTTC.

This clonotype was seen only a few times. This chain joins TRBV20-1 and TRBJ1-1; D call uncertain. Trimming stripped 5 bases from V and 5 bases from J, with 18 bases between. The CDR3 covers 14 residues. The germline gives CDR1 DFQATT, CDR2 SNEGSKA (reference sequence). The CDR3 DNA reads as TGCAGTGCTCCCCGGTCCCGGGGTGGGACTGAAGCTTTCTTT. Translating gives CSAPRSRGGTEAFF.

The gene calls are TRBV6-1 and TRBJ2-3, with no clear D. The CDR3 totals 12 residues. V lost 4 bases, J lost 3 bases, and 5 bases lay in between. Germline V lookup: CDR1 MNHNS, CDR2 SASEGT. The CDR3 spells CASSVPTDTQYF. The CDR3 nucleotides are TGTGCCAGCAGTGTTCCAACAGATACGCAGTATTTT.

This clonotype was seen many times. The chain employs TRBV12-3 or TRBV12-4 and TRBJ1-1; D gene ambiguous. This CDR3 spans 11 amino acids. Trimming shortened V by 5 bases and J by 1 base, and 2 bases separated the two germline ends. The CDR3 reads CASSQNTEAFF. The CDR3 DNA follows: TGTGCCAGCAGTCAGAACACTGAAGCTTTCTTT.

The sample holds a few counts of this clonotype. The CDR3 coding sequence is TGTGCCAGCAGTTTTGCCCTCTTGCGGGAGGGCCTACTATACAATGAGCAGTTCTTC. This encodes CASSFALLREGLLYNEQFF. The chain combines TRBV28 with TRBJ2-1; TRBD2 aligns across 9 bases. With V trimmed by 3 bases and J by 4 bases, 16 bases remained unmatched. Germline lookup yields CDR1 MDHEN and CDR2 SYDVKM. The CDR3 consists of 19 residues.

This clonotype appeared many times. J is TRBJ2-3 and V is TRBV7-6, with unresolved D. The CDR3 sequence is 12 residues long. CDR1 and CDR2 (germline): SGHVS, FNYEAQ. V shed 4 bases and J shed 2 bases, with 4 bases lying between them. For the CDR3, the DNA is TGTGCCAGCAGCTCGACCACAGATACGCAGTATTTT. This encodes CASSSTTDTQYF.

There are many counts of this clonotype. This chain connects TRBV11-2 to TRBJ2-1; D ambiguous. The ends were cut back, 1 base at V and 4 bases at J, with 11 bases in the middle. Looked up from germline, CDR1 is SGHAT and CDR2 is FQNNGV. This CDR3 has 15 residues. This CDR3 is CASSLGSLEYNEQFF. As DNA, the CDR3 is TGTGCCAGCAGCTTAGGATCATTAGAGTACAATGAGCAGTTCTTC.

The chain carries TRBV3-1 and TRBJ2-7; D is undetermined. The CDR3 covers 14 residues. V lost 1 base and J 6 bases, leaving 13 bases between the germline ends. CDR1 LGHDT and CDR2 YNNKEL come from the germline V gene (reference sequence). CDR3 in amino acids: CASSQVGAAPEQYF. In DNA form, the CDR3 reads TGTGCCAGCAGCCAAGTAGGTGCAGCGCCCGAGCAGTACTTC.

The rearrangement joins TRBV15 to TRBJ2-5; 7 nucleotides match TRBD1. CDR3 size: 14 residues. Germline-derived CDR1 and CDR2 are LNHNV and YYDKDF (reference sequence). Trimming cost V 2 bases and J 3 bases; bases outside gene matches: 3. CDR3 region: CATSRTGQKETQYF. In DNA, the CDR3 is TGTGCCACCAGCAGAACGGGACAGAAAGAGACCCAGTACTTC. The whole variable domain, filled in from reference TRBV15 and TRBJ2-5, reads DAMVIQNPRYQVTQFGKPVTLSCSQTLNHNVMYWYQQKSSQAPKLLFHYYDKDFNNEADTPDNFQSRRPNTSFCFLDIRSPGLGDTAMYLCATSRTGQKETQYFGPGTRLLVL.

The chain has TRBV24-1 and TRBJ2-1, with TRBD1 identical over 9 bases. The CDR3 contains 16 residues. The junction had 6 bases not matched to a gene; V was cut back by 3 bases and J by 4 bases. CDR1 KGHDR and CDR2 SFDVKD come from the germline V gene. CDR3 DNA sequence: TGTGCCACCAGTGATCCCGGACAGGGGATTTACAATGAGCAGTTCTTC. It codes for CATSDPGQGIYNEQFF.

This chain connects TRBV20-1 to TRBJ1-5, with D tentatively TRBD1 (6 bases). V lost 6 bases and J lost 1, with 13 bases in between. Germline V gives CDR1 DFQATT, CDR2 SNEGSKA (reference sequence). CDR3 length: 14 amino acids. The CDR3 protein is CSALRGASNQPQHF. CDR3 coding DNA: TGCAGTGCCTTGCGGGGGGCAAGCAATCAGCCCCAGCATTTT.

In this sample, this clonotype turned up a few times. J is TRBJ1-1 and V is TRBV28; 9 nucleotides line up with TRBD1. This CDR3 contains 17 residues. J lost 3 bases, V lost 5 bases, and 13 bases had no gene match. Germline CDR1 is MDHEN and CDR2 is SYDVKM. This CDR3 is CASSQLGGTGLDTEAFF. Here the CDR3 DNA reads TGTGCCAGCAGTCAACTGGGCGGGACAGGGCTGGACACTGAAGCTTTCTTT.

This clonotype was counted at least ten times. CDR3 amino acids: CASSIGSGNQETQYF. The CDR3 nucleotides are TGTGCCAGTAGTATTGGTAGCGGGAACCAAGAGACCCAGTACTTC. This sequence joins TRBV19 and TRBJ2-5; 8 positions agree with TRBD2. The germline V gene has CDR1 LNHDA and CDR2 SQIVND (reference sequence). This CDR3 contains 15 residues. V shed 3 bases, J shed 0 bases, and the junction held 3 bases outside the gene matches.

This clonotype was seen a handful of times. The chain recombines TRBV6-1 with TRBJ2-1; D is ambiguous. V gave up 2 bases and J gave up 10 bases, with 12 bases separating them. Germline V gene lookup returns CDR1 MNHNS and CDR2 SASEGT. There are 13 residues in the CDR3. Here the CDR3 reads CASSEPSIGEQFF. The CDR3, as DNA: TGTGCCAGCAGTGAACCTTCGATAGGCGAGCAGTTCTTC.

J is TRBJ1-1 and V is TRBV12-3 or TRBV12-4; D might be TRBD1 (5 bases). Deletions cut 1 base from V and 7 bases from J, with 7 bases between. This CDR3 spans 12 amino acids. The CDR3 bases are TGTGCCAGCAGTTTAGGGGGCCTTGAAGCTTTCTTT. Protein product: CASSLGGLEAFF.